Listed here are 5 T cell receptor beta chains from one sample, sequenced in a study of T cells in Graves' hyperthyroidism and ophthalmopathy. Researchers took RNA transcripts and amplified the TCR beta CDR3 regions from them. A first-round RT-PCR of the TCR CDR3 used the HTBI primer set. TCRdb fed the multiplex PCR reads into MiXCR, producing one record per CDR3 protein. Of a few hundred thousand distinct CDR3 sequences in the sample, less than 20% were seen once. The sample consisted of blood. The receptors shown here come from a woman aged 30 to 39 with Graves' hyperthyroidism.

This clonotype was counted a few times. This chain uses TRBV5-1 with TRBJ2-1; the match to TRBD2 covers 8 bases. Unmatched junction bases numbered 7, after V lost 0 bases and J lost 5 bases. This CDR3 spans 16 amino acids. The germline V gene encodes CDR1 SGHRS and CDR2 YFSETQ. The CDR3 DNA reads TGCGCCAGCAGCTTGGGTACGGGAGGGCCGGACAATGAGCAGTTCTTC. It encodes CASSLGTGGPDNEQFF.

This clonotype was picked up many times. The V gene is TRBV12-3 or TRBV12-4, the J gene TRBJ2-7; D not certain. The CDR3 runs 14 residues. The V and J ends lost 6 bases and 0 bases respectively, with 12 bases between them. CDR3 DNA: TGTGCCAGCAGCTCCGGACGGTACTCCTACGAGCAGTACTTC. Translation: CASSSGRYSYEQYF.

In its sample, this clonotype was seen many times. The chain is built from TRBV28 and TRBJ2-1; D tentatively fits TRBD1 or TRBD2 (5 bases each). CDR3 length: 13 amino acids. Germline V CDR1 and CDR2: MDHEN, SYDVKM. V was trimmed by 5 bases and J by 3 bases, leaving 8 bases between them. The DNA of the CDR3 is TGTGCCAGCAGTGGGGACGTCTACAATGAGCAGTTCTTC. Its translation is CASSGDVYNEQFF.

This clonotype showed up many times. J is TRBJ1-1 and V is TRBV6-1, with 8 nucleotides matching TRBD1. Germline CDR1 MNHNS, CDR2 SASEGT. Trimming cost V 9 bases and J 4 bases; bases outside gene matches: 7. This CDR3 is 13 amino acids long. DNA for the CDR3: TGTGCCAGTTCCAGGGGGCTTGGCACTGAAGCTTTCTTT. It translates to CASSRGLGTEAFF.

Concerning this clonotype itself: Its ends do not fully match the called genes, so a read error is possible. The V gene is TRBV30, the J gene TRBJ1-1; a possible D gene is TRBD1 (5 bases). The CDR3 loop spans 14 amino acids. Germline V gene data show CDR1 as GTSNPN and CDR2 as SVGIG (reference sequence). The CDR3 nucleotides are TGTGCCTGGAGTGCGATGGGGGGGAACACTGAAGCTTCCTTT. Its protein product is CAWSAMGGNTEASF.